Each of the 9 T cell receptor beta chains below was sequenced from the same sample in a study of identical twins. TCRdb passed the 5' RACE reads through MiXCR, listing each CDR3 protein once. The profile shows about 700,000 distinct CDR3 sequences, 8.5% to 9.5% of them singletons. The sample also formed part of further work on yellow fever vaccine responses in identical twins.

The material sequenced was PBMCs. The receptors here all came from a young woman in good health.

This clonotype was counted between two and nine times. This chain connects TRBV28 to TRBJ1-2, with D perhaps matching TRBD1 (6 bases). The CDR3 runs to 13 residues. Germline V gene lookup returns CDR1 MDHEN and CDR2 SYDVKM. With 10 bases removed from V and 8 bases from J, the gap between germline ends came to 20 bases. The CDR3 coding sequence is TGTGCCACAAATGAGGGGGTAACGCGCGGCTACACCTTC. Translated, it gives CATNEGVTRGYTF.

V usage is TRBV25-1 and J usage is TRBJ2-3; 10 bases map to TRBD1. This CDR3 contains 15 residues. The V segment lost 6 bases and the J segment 0 bases; nucleotides outside the gene matches: 3. Germline V gene lookup returns CDR1 MGHDK and CDR2 SYGVNS. This chain's CDR3 is CASRTGGGSTDTQYF. CDR3 nucleotide sequence: TGTGCCAGCAGGACAGGGGGCGGTAGCACAGATACGCAGTATTTT.

This clonotype turned up a few times. This chain connects TRBV7-9 to TRBJ1-2; 8 bases align to TRBD1. The germline V gene has CDR1 SEHNR and CDR2 FQNEAQ (reference sequence). J gave up 3 bases and V 3 bases, and 3 bases lay outside the gene matches. This CDR3 has 14 amino acids. DNA for the CDR3: TGTGCCAGCAGCTTTCGGGACAGGTACTATGGCTACACCTTC. It translates to CASSFRDRYYGYTF.

This clonotype was seen ten or more times. This chain uses TRBV14 with TRBJ2-1; D remains ambiguous. The V end lost 3 bases, the J end lost 10 bases, and 7 bases lay between the germline ends. Per the germline V gene, CDR1 is SGHDN and CDR2 is FVKESK. The CDR3 runs to 11 residues. The CDR3 here is CASSQAREQFF. The CDR3 nucleotides read TGTGCCAGCAGCCAGGCGAGGGAGCAGTTCTTC.

This clonotype was recorded a few times. The J gene is TRBJ2-7, the V gene TRBV7-2; no clear D. Trimming removed 2 bases at V and 1 base at J, with 12 bases between. The CDR3 contains 15 residues. Germline loops: CDR1 SGHTA, CDR2 FQGNSA. The CDR3 nucleotides are TGTGCCAGCAGCTTAATGGGAACGGTTTCCTACGAGCAGTACTTC. The encoded protein is CASSLMGTVSYEQYF.

This clonotype was recorded many times. The gene calls are TRBV29-1 and TRBJ2-2; a possible D gene is TRBD1 (7 bases). The CDR3 length is 14 residues. Trimming shortened V by 4 bases and J by 7 bases, and 16 bases separated the two germline ends. Germline V CDR1 and CDR2: SQVTM, ANQGSEA. In DNA form, the CDR3 reads TGCAGCGTTGTGACAGGGAGGACTGACGGGGAGCTGTTTTTT. Translation gives CSVVTGRTDGELFF.

The chain joins TRBV7-9 to TRBJ2-2, with D unclear. V was clipped by 6 bases and J by 7 bases, with 15 bases between them. The V gene's germline CDR1 is SEHNR and CDR2 FQNEAQ (reference sequence). The CDR3 is 14 amino acids. CDR3 residues: CASRQSSGGGELFF. The CDR3 bases are TGTGCCAGCAGACAAAGCTCGGGTGGCGGGGAGCTGTTTTTT.

At least ten counts were recorded for this clonotype. The CDR3 region is CASGPMVGRGDHEQFF. The CDR3 nucleotides are TGTGCCAGCGGCCCAATGGTGGGCAGGGGGGACCATGAGCAGTTCTTC. This sequence joins TRBV5-6 and TRBJ2-1, with TRBD1 as a possible D gene (7 bases). Germline values: CDR1 SGHDT, CDR2 YYEEEE. V lost 7 bases and J 8 bases, leaving 25 bases between the germline ends. The CDR3 consists of 16 residues.

Regarding this clonotype: Being one base from a much bigger clone, this may be a read error. The chain employs TRBV3-1 and TRBJ2-3; D may be TRBD2 (6 bases). The CDR3 sequence is 15 residues long. Germline V gives CDR1 LGHDT, CDR2 YNNKEL (reference sequence). This CDR3 is CASSSPSTSTDTQNF. DNA for the CDR3: TGTGCCAGCAGCTCTCCAAGTACTAGCACAGATACGCAGAATTTT.